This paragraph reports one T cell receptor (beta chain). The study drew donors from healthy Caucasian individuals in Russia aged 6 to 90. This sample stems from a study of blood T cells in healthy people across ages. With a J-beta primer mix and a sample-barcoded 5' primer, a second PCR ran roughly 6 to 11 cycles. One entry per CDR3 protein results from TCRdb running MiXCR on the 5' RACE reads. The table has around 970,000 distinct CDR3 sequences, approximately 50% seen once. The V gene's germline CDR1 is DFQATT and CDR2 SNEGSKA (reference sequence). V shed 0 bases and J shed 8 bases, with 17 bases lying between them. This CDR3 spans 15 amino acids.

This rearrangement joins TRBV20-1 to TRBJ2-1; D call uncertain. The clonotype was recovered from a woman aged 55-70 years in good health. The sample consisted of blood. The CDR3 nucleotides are TGCAGTGCTAGAGATCGCGGATCAACCCCCTATGAGCAGTTCTTC. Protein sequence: CSARDRGSTPYEQFF.